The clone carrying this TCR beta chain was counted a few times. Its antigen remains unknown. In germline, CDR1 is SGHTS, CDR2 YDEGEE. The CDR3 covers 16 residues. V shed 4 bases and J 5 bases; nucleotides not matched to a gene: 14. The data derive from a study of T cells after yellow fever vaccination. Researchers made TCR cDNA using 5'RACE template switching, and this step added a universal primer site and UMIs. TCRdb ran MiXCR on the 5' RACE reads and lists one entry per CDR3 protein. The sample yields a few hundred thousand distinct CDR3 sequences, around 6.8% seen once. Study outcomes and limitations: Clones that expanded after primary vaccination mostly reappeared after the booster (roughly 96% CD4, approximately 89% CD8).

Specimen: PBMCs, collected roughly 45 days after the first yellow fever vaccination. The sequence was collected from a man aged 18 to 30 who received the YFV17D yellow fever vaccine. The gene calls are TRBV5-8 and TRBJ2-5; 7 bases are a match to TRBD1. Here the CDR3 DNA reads TGTGCCAGCAGCCCTGGATTAACAGGGGTCTTCGAGACCCAGTACTTC. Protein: CASSPGLTGVFETQYF.